The T cell receptor (beta chain) described here comes from a study of long-term antiretroviral therapy in people with HIV. immunoSEQ v3.0 was run at survey level. Measured with immunoSEQ multiplex PCR; TCRdb has only the in-frame clones, and not every one. The sample gives approximately 20,000 clones, 80% to 90% of which show up once; 4.1% is in the top ten. Germline loops: CDR1 SGHAT, CDR2 FQNNGV. V was pared by 1 base and J by 7 bases, with 8 bases of the junction left unmatched. This CDR3 spans 16 amino acids. The clonotype comes from a man aged 18 to 30 with HIV. The sequencing used unsorted PBMCs, collected 2.1 years after starting antiretroviral therapy. The genes are TRBV11-2 and TRBJ1-5, with 9 bases fitting TRBD1. The CDR3, as DNA: TGTGCCAGCAGCTTAGGTGGGACAGGGCATTCACAGCCCCAGCATTTT. Its protein product is CASSLGGTGHSQPQHF. Together with reference TRBV11-2 and TRBJ1-5, the CDR3 gives the full variable domain: EAGVAQSPRYKIIEKRQSVAFWCNPISGHATLYWYQQILGQGPKLLIQFQNNGVVDDSQLPKDRFSAERLKGVDSTLKIQPAKLEDSAVYLCASSLGGTGHSQPQHFGDGTRLSIL.